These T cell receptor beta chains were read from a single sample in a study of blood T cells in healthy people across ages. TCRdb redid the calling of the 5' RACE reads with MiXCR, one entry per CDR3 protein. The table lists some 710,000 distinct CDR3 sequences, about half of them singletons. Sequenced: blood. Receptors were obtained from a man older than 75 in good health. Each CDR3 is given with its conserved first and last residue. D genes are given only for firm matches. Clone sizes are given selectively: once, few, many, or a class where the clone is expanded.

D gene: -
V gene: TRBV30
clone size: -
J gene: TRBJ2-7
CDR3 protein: CAWSVRQDLAEQYF
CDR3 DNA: TGTGCCTGGAGTGTACGTCAGGACTTGGCCGAGCAGTACTTC

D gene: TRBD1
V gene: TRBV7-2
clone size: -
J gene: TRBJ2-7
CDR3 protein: CASSPTGTGLYEQYF
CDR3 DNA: TGTGCCAGCAGTCCCACCGGGACAGGGTTATACGAGCAGTACTTC

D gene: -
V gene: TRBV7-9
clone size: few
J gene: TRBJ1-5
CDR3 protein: CASSLDEEPQHF
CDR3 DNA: TGTGCCAGCAGCTTAGATGAGGAGCCCCAGCATTTT

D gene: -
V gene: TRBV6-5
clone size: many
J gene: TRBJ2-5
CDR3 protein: CASHVDGQETQYF
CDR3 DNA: TGTGCCAGCCATGTCGACGGGCAAGAGACCCAGTACTTC

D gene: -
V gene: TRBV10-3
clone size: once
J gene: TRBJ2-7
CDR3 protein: CAISAVDYAQYF
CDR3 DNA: TGTGCCATCAGTGCTGTTGACTACGCGCAGTACTTC

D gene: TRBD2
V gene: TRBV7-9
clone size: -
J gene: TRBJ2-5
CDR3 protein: CASSALLGLGRGTQYF
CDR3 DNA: TGTGCCAGCAGCGCCCTCTTGGGTCTGGGGAGGGGGACCCAGTACTTC

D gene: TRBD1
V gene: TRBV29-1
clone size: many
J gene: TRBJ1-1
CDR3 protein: CSGITGVATEAFF
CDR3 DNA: TGCAGCGGAATTACAGGGGTCGCCACTGAAGCTTTCTTT

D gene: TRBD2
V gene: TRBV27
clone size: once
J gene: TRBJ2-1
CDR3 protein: CASSLGTSGPSYNEQFF
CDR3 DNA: TGTGCCAGCAGTCTCGGGACTAGCGGACCCTCCTACAATGAGCAGTTCTTC

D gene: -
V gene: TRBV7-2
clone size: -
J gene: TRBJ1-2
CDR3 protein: CASSLVGQVYGYTF
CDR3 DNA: TGTGCCAGCAGCTTAGTGGGACAAGTCTATGGCTACACCTTC

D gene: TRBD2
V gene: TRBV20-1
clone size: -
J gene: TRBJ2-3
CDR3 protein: CSARGRTRGSTDTQYF
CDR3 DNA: TGCAGTGCTAGAGGGAGGACTAGAGGGAGCACAGATACGCAGTATTTT

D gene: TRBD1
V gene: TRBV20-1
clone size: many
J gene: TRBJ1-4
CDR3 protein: CSARDRYATNEKLFF
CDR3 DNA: TGCAGTGCCCGGGACAGATATGCAACTAATGAAAAACTGTTTTTT

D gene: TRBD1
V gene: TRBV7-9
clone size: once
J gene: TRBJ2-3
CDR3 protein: CASSLGDRETDTQYF
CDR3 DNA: TGTGCCAGCAGCTTAGGGGACAGGGAAACAGATACGCAGTATTTT